One sample yielded the 11 T cell receptor beta chains listed below, sequenced in a study of follicular helper T cells after annual influenza vaccination (dated by TCRdb to the late 2010s). Libraries were built with the immunoSEQ multiplex PCR assay. Here the immuneACCESS table is served through TCRdb, limited to in-frame sequences with V and J called. Missing clones are a known gap in these copies; in checked studies unresolved V genes cover under half, and the rest lacks a known reason. This sample holds approximately 5,500 clones; about 84% were observed only once. Jointly, the top ten make up around 0.71% of the sample. Sample time point, as interpreted from the label and publication: 2015-2016 season, pre-vaccination. This specimen was CXCR5- memory CD4+ T cells sorted from blood, taken on the day of influenza vaccination. This sample's cell subset or site label indicates: CXCR5- memory CD4 T cells. The receptors shown here come from an adult who received the influenza vaccine.

The sample holds one count of this clone. J is TRBJ2-5 and V is TRBV9; no firm D call. Looked up from germline, CDR1 is SGDLS and CDR2 is YYNGEE. CDR3 size: 13 residues. V dropped 0 bases and J dropped 3 bases, with 6 bases sitting between them. This chain's CDR3 is CASSVGGEETQYF. The CDR3, as DNA: TGTGCCAGCAGCGTAGGTGGGGAAGAGACCCAGTACTTC.

This clone was observed a few times. The rearrangement uses TRBV18 and TRBJ1-1, with TRBD1 as a possible D gene (5 bases). The germline V gene encodes CDR1 KGHSH and CDR2 LQKENI. The CDR3 totals 13 residues. The V gene lost 2 bases and the J gene lost 8 bases, with 12 bases spanning the gap. CDR3 DNA sequence: TGTGCCAGCTCACCATCGGACACGAGGGAAGCTTTCTTT. The encoded protein is CASSPSDTREAFF.

The chain employs TRBV28 and TRBJ2-2, with D possibly matching TRBD1 (5 bases). This CDR3 is 15 amino acids long. V lost 3 bases and J 0 bases, leaving 8 bases between the germline ends. From germline, CDR1 is MDHEN and CDR2 SYDVKM. The CDR3 reads CASSFLTANTGELFF. The CDR3 region has the DNA TGTGCCAGCAGTTTTCTGACAGCGAACACCGGGGAGCTGTTTTTT.

The V gene is TRBV28, the J gene TRBJ1-1; tentatively, D is TRBD1 (6 bases). The CDR3 spans 15 residues. Trimming removed 4 bases at V and 7 bases at J, with 19 bases between. CDR1 and CDR2 from the germline V gene are MDHEN and SYDVKM. CDR3 coding DNA: TGTGCCAGCAGTTCCCCACCCGGGGGGGCCGGTGAAGCTTTCTTT. Its translation is CASSSPPGGAGEAFF.

This clone was observed a single time. This chain uses TRBV30 with TRBJ2-2, with TRBD2 as a possible D gene (5 bases). The germline V gene encodes CDR1 GTSNPN and CDR2 SVGIG (reference sequence). This CDR3 has 15 amino acids. V was pared by 3 bases and J by 2 bases, with 13 bases between. The CDR3 nucleotides read TGTGCCTGGAGCGGAGGAATGGTCAACACCGGGGAGCTGTTTTTT. Translated, it gives CAWSGGMVNTGELFF. Complete variable domain (other parts from reference TRBV30 and TRBJ2-2): SQTIHQWPATLVQPVGSPLSLECTVEGTSNPNLYWYRQAAGRGLQLLFYSVGIGQISSEVPQNLSASRPQDRQFILSSKKLLLSDSGFYLCAWSGGMVNTGELFFGEGSRLTVL.

The gene calls are TRBV6-5 and TRBJ2-3, with D unresolved. Trimming removed 0 bases from V and 2 bases from J, with 6 bases in between. The CDR3 is 14 residues long. CDR1 is MNHEY and CDR2 is SVGAGI in the germline V gene. In nucleotides, the CDR3 is TGTGCCAGCAGTTACTCGCGAACCACAGATACGCAGTATTTT. Translating gives CASSYSRTTDTQYF.

V gene TRBV6-6 combines with J gene TRBJ2-1; D may be TRBD2 (5 bases). V lost 5 bases and J 4 bases, leaving 12 bases between the germline ends. This CDR3 region has 14 residues. The germline CDR1 and CDR2 sequences are MNHNY and SVGAGI (reference sequence). CDR3 amino acids: CASSPQTTYNEQFF. The CDR3 nucleotides read TGTGCCAGCAGTCCCCAGACTACGTACAATGAGCAGTTCTTC.

This chain uses TRBV2 with TRBJ1-2, with no clear D. Germline CDR1 SNHLY, CDR2 FYNNEI. CDR3 length: 13 residues. V dropped 6 bases and J dropped 4 bases, with 12 bases sitting between them. The CDR3 here is CASRVDGIYGYTF. The CDR3 DNA follows: TGTGCCAGCAGAGTGGACGGAATCTATGGCTACACCTTC.

This sequence joins TRBV5-8 and TRBJ2-1; 9 bases align to TRBD2. V shed 2 bases and J 2 bases; nucleotides not matched to a gene: 2. There are 15 residues in the CDR3. The germline CDR1 and CDR2 sequences are SGHTS and YDEGEE. The chain's CDR3 is CASSFSGSAYNEQFF. The DNA of the CDR3 is TGTGCCAGCAGCTTTAGCGGGAGCGCCTACAATGAGCAGTTCTTC.

About this clone itself: The junction departs from germline at one end; a sequencing error may be responsible. The sample contains more than one DNA sequence encoding this CDR3. V usage is TRBV6-5 and J usage is TRBJ2-5; D may be TRBD2 (6 bases). CDR1 is MNHEY, CDR2 SVGAGI, per germline. The CDR3 is 12 residues long. The CDR3 loop reads CASGLPGQTQYF. In DNA, the CDR3 is TGCGCCAGCGGGCTACCAGGGCAGACCCAGTACTTC.

The rearrangement joins TRBV4-1 to TRBJ2-5; unclear D gene. CDR1 is MGHRA, CDR2 YSYEKL, per germline. The CDR3 has 14 amino acids. Trimming pared 1 base from V and 3 bases from J, leaving 9 bases between. DNA for the CDR3: TGCGCCAGCAGCCAAGGATTTCGGGAAGAGACCCAGTACTTC. Protein product: CASSQGFREETQYF.